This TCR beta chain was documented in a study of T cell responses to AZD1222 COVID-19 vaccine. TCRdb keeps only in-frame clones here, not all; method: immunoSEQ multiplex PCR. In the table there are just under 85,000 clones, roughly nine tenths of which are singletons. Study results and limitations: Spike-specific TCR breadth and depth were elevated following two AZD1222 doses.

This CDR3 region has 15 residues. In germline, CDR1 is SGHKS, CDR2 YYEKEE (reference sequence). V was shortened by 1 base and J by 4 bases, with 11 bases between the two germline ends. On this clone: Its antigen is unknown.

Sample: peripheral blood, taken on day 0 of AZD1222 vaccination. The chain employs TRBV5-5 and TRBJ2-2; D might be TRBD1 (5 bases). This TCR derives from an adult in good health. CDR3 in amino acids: CASSLWGRGTGELFF. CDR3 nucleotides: TGTGCCAGCAGCTTGTGGGGAAGGGGCACCGGGGAGCTGTTTTTT.